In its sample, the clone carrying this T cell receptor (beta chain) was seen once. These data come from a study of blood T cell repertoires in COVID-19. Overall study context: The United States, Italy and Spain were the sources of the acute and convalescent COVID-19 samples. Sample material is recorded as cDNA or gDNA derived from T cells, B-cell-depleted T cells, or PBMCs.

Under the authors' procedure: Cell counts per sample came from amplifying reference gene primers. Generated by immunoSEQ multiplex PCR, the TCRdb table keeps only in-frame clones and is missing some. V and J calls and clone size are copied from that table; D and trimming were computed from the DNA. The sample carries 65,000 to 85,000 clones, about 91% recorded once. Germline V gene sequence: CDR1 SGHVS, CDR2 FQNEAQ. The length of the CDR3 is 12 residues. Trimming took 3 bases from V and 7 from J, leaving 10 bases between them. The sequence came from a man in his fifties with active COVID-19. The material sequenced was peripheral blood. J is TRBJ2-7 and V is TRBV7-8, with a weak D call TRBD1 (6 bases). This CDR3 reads CASSFRRGEQYF. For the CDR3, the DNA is TGTGCCAGCAGCTTCCGCAGGGGAGAGCAGTACTTC. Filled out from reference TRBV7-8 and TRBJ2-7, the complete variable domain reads GAGVSQSPRYKVAKRGQDVALRCDPISGHVSLFWYQQALGQGPEFLTYFQNEAQLDKSGLPSDRFFAERPEGSVSTLKIQRTQQEDSAVYLCASSFRRGEQYFGPGTRLTVT.